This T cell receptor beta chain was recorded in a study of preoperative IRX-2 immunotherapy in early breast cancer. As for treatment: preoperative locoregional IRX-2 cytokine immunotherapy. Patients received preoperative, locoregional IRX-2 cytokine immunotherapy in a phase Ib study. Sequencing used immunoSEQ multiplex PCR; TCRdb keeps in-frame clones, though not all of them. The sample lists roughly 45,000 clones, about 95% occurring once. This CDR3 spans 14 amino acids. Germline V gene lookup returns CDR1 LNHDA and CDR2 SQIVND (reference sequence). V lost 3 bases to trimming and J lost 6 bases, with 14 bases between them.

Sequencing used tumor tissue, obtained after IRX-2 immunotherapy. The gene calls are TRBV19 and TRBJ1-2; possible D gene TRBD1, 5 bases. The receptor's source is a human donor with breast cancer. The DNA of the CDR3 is TGTGCCAGTAGTATTATCGAGGGGACTGATGGCTACACCTTC. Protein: CASSIIEGTDGYTF.